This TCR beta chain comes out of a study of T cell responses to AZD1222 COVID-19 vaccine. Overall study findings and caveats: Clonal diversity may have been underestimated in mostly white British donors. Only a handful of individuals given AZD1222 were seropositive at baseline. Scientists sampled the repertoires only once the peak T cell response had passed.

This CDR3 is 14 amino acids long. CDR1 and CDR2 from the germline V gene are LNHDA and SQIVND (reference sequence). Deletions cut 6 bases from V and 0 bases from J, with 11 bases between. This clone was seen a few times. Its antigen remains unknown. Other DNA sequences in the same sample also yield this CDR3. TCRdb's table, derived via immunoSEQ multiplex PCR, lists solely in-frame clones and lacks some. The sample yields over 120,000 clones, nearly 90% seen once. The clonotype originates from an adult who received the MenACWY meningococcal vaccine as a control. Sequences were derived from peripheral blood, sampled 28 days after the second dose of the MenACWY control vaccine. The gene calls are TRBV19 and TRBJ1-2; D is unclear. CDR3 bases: TGTGCCAGTAGCCCAGCCTTAGCTAACTATGGCTACACCTTC. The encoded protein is CASSPALANYGYTF.